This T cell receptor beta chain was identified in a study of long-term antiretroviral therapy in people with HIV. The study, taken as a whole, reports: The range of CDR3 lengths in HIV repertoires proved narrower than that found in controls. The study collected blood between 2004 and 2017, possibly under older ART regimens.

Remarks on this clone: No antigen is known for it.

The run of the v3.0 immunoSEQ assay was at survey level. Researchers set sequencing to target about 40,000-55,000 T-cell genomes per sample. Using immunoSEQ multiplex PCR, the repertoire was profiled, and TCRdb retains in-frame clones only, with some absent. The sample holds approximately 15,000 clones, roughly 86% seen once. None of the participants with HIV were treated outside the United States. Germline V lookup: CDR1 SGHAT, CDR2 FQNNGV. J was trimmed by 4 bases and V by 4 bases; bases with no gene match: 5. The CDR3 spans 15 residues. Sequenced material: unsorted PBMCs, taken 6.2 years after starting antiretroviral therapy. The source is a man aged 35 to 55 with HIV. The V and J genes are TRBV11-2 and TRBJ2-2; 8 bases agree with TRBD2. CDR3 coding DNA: TGTGCCAGCAGCTCCACTAGCGGACTCACCGGGGAGCTGTTTTTT. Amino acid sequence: CASSSTSGLTGELFF.